Given below is one T cell receptor beta chain in context. Its antigen is not identified. This table comes from immunoSEQ multiplex PCR, and its TCRdb copy is limited to in-frame clones, with some not included. The table lists about 120,000 clones, around 87% of them singletons. The record originates from a study of T cell responses to AZD1222 COVID-19 vaccine. Turning to the study itself: Samples with a second dose at about 4 or about 12 weeks were pooled together.

Regarding the study as a whole: Every sample of the repertoires postdated the peak T cell response. Donors skewed white British and female; clonal diversity was possibly underestimated. Increases in Spike-specific TCR breadth and depth were seen after two AZD1222 doses.

CDR3 length: 17 residues. Looked up from germline, CDR1 is SGHVS and CDR2 is FQNEAQ. V shed 4 bases and J shed 2 bases, with 17 bases lying between them. V usage is TRBV7-8 and J usage is TRBJ2-2; D may be TRBD2 (6 bases). The specimen comprised peripheral blood, sampled on day 0 of AZD1222 vaccination. The source of this sequence is an adult in good health. The CDR3 coding sequence is TGTGCCAGCAGCTCGGGCCAGTGGGGAGGAAACACCGGGGAGCTGTTTTTT. This codes for CASSSGQWGGNTGELFF.